These 27 T cell receptor beta chains came from one sample sequenced in a study of T-cell memory formation after mild COVID-19. TCRdb re-called the 5' RACE reads with MiXCR, one entry per CDR3 protein. The sample records 500,000 to 550,000 distinct CDR3 sequences, around 21% being singletons. The sample consisted of PBMCs or a T cell subset sorted from them (not recorded which). Receptor source: an adult woman who had mild COVID-19 (a few samples of this study predate the infection). Cell type and time point are not known.

This clonotype was recorded at least ten times. V and J are TRBV12-3 or TRBV12-4 and TRBJ1-1; D is perhaps TRBD1 (5 bases). CDR3 length equals 14 residues. Trimming removed 2 bases at V and 0 bases at J, with 7 bases between. The CDR3 nucleotides are TGTGCCAGCAGTTTATCGGGGGTGAACACTGAAGCTTTCTTT. Residues: CASSLSGVNTEAFF.

This clonotype was observed a handful of times. It is unclear where the CDR3 begins or ends on the DNA, so no DNA is shown, and the CDR3 is as TCRdb lists it. V and J are TRBV21-1 and TRBJ2-2; the table gives TRBD1 as D, unverified against the DNA. TRBV21-1 corresponds to a pseudogene. Ends included, the CDR3 has 18 residues. The CDR3 spells CASSKGTNKGKTPGSCFF.

This clonotype was picked up one time. V gene TRBV20-1 combines with J gene TRBJ1-3; D unresolved. V lost 3 bases, J lost 0 bases, and 9 bases lay in between. The CDR3 consists of 14 residues. CDR1 DFQATT and CDR2 SNEGSKA come from the germline V gene (reference sequence). The DNA of the CDR3 is TGCAGTGCTAGGCAGGCCTCCTCTGGAAACACCATATATTTT. As protein: CSARQASSGNTIYF.

This chain connects TRBV27 to TRBJ2-7; D is perhaps TRBD1 (7 bases). CDR1 MNHEY and CDR2 SMNVEV come from the germline V gene (reference sequence). This CDR3 is 16 amino acids long. Deletions cut 4 bases from V and 4 bases from J, with 20 bases between. DNA of the CDR3: TGTGCCAGCAGTTGGACAGGCGGGACGGATGCTTACGAGCAGTACTTC. Translation: CASSWTGGTDAYEQYF.

This chain links TRBV6-2 or TRBV6-3 with TRBJ2-7; TRBD2 aligns across 10 bases. The germline V gene has CDR1 MNHEY and CDR2 SVGEGT. V gave up 4 bases and J gave up 3 bases; unmatched junction bases: 15. The CDR3 has 18 residues. The CDR3: CASSSRGSLAGARYEQYF. In nucleotides, the CDR3 is TGTGCCAGCAGTTCCAGGGGTAGTCTAGCGGGAGCACGCTACGAGCAGTACTTC.

The chain joins TRBV3-1 to TRBJ2-1; 9 bases are shared with TRBD1. V was pared by 1 base and J by 6 bases, with 4 bases of the junction left unmatched. This CDR3 region has 15 residues. CDR1 and CDR2 from the germline V gene are LGHDT and YNNKEL (reference sequence). The DNA for the CDR3 is TGTGCCAGCAGCCAAGGACAGGGGGTTTTCAATGAGCAGTTCTTC. Translated: CASSQGQGVFNEQFF.

This clonotype was seen only a few times. The genes are TRBV20-1 and TRBJ2-6, with no clear D. The germline V gene encodes CDR1 DFQATT and CDR2 SNEGSKA (reference sequence). The CDR3 covers 14 residues. This CDR3 reads CSAKEFSGANVLTF. CDR3 DNA: TGCAGCGCCAAAGAGTTCTCTGGGGCCAACGTCCTGACTTTC.

The genes are TRBV7-8 and TRBJ2-2; 7 nucleotides match TRBD2. CDR1 is SGHVS, CDR2 FQNEAQ, per germline. CDR3 length equals 13 residues. J lost 7 bases, V lost 5 bases, and 4 bases had no gene match. CDR3 region: CASSPRTSGELFF. The CDR3 DNA follows: TGTGCCAGCAGCCCCAGGACTAGCGGGGAGCTGTTTTTT.

This clonotype has a count of ten or more. The chain combines TRBV7-9 with TRBJ2-2; 8 bases match TRBD1. V dropped 5 bases and J dropped 2; count of bases not matched to a gene: 1. Per the germline V gene, CDR1 is SEHNR and CDR2 is FQNEAQ (reference sequence). CDR3 length: 14 amino acids. CDR3 in amino acids: CASSPGGNTGELFF. As DNA, the CDR3 is TGTGCCAGCAGCCCAGGGGGCAACACCGGGGAGCTGTTTTTT.

The chain joins TRBV20-1 to TRBJ2-7; the D gene is possibly TRBD1 (5 bases). CDR1 and CDR2 from the germline V gene are DFQATT and SNEGSKA (reference sequence). Trimming shortened V by 0 bases and J by 2 bases, and 11 bases separated the two germline ends. CDR3 size: 14 residues. CDR3 coding DNA: TGCAGTGCTAGAGATCCCGACAGTACCTACGAGCAGTACTTC. Its protein product is CSARDPDSTYEQYF.

This chain connects TRBV10-3 to TRBJ1-1; D is perhaps TRBD1 (5 bases). This CDR3 spans 12 amino acids. V was shortened by 10 bases and J by 6 bases, with 15 bases between the two germline ends. Germline V CDR1 and CDR2: ENHRY, SYGVKD. The CDR3 protein is CATAGGDAEAFF. The CDR3 DNA is TGTGCCACAGCCGGGGGGGACGCTGAAGCTTTCTTT.

This clonotype was detected only a few times. This chain joins TRBV7-9 and TRBJ2-3; 9 bases fit TRBD1. J lost 5 bases, V lost 5 bases, and 14 bases had no gene match. The CDR3 loop spans 17 amino acids. Germline CDR1 reads SEHNR; CDR2 reads FQNEAQ (reference sequence). In DNA form, the CDR3 reads TGTGCCAGCAGCGTCCTAACCCGGGACAGGGTGGTAGATACGCAGTATTTT. This gives the protein CASSVLTRDRVVDTQYF.

Notes on this clonotype: At one boundary the junction diverges from the germline segment, which might be a read error. The V call is TRBV12-3 or TRBV12-4, the J call TRBJ2-2; 10 nucleotides agree with TRBD2. The CDR3 loop spans 15 amino acids. The CDR3 nucleotides read TGTGCCAGCAGTCTAGCGGGGGAGGCCACCGGGGAGCTGTTTTTT. Its translation is CASSLAGEATGELFF.

The rearrangement joins TRBV5-1 to TRBJ2-5; D is possibly TRBD2 (6 bases). Trimming shortened V by 0 bases and J by 9 bases, and 9 bases separated the two germline ends. Per germline, CDR1 SGHRS and CDR2 YFSETQ. This CDR3 contains 12 residues. The CDR3 bases are TGCGCCAGCAGCTTGGAGCGGGCGGCCCAGTACTTC. Translating gives CASSLERAAQYF.

The V and J genes are TRBV10-3 and TRBJ2-7, with 8 bases lining up with TRBD2. The CDR3 is 17 amino acids. The ends lost 8 bases at V and 3 bases at J; junction bases unmatched: 18. Germline lookup yields CDR1 ENHRY and CDR2 SYGVKD. CDR3 in amino acids: CAIHDSGGPGFGYEQYF. DNA of the CDR3: TGTGCCATCCATGACTCGGGAGGGCCGGGGTTCGGCTACGAGCAGTACTTC.

This rearrangement joins TRBV3-1 to TRBJ2-1, with 11 bases matching TRBD2. V lost 0 bases to trimming and J lost 4 bases; unmatched junction nucleotides: 8. The CDR3 has 18 amino acids. Per germline, CDR1 LGHDT and CDR2 YNNKEL (reference sequence). The CDR3 DNA reads TGTGCCAGCAGCCAAGATAGATTACTAGCGGGGGATTACAATGAGCAGTTCTTC. This sequence encodes CASSQDRLLAGDYNEQFF.

The rearrangement links TRBV11-2 to TRBJ2-3; 10 bases are a match to TRBD2. Germline V gene lookup returns CDR1 SGHAT and CDR2 FQNNGV. Trimming removed 4 bases from V and 0 bases from J; junction bases left unmatched: 7. The CDR3 consists of 17 residues. The chain's CDR3 is CASSWLAGGPSTDTQYF. The CDR3 bases are TGTGCCAGCAGCTGGTTAGCGGGGGGCCCCAGCACAGATACGCAGTATTTT.

In this sample, this clonotype turned up a few times. One end of the junction does not line up with germline, which may come from a read error. The rearrangement joins TRBV2 to TRBJ2-7; 8 nucleotides match TRBD2. This CDR3 region has 16 residues. Germline CDR1 and CDR2: SNHLY and FYNNEI. The CDR3 is CASSEVTSAFSYEQYF. CDR3 nucleotide sequence: TGTGCCAGCAGCGAAGTGACTAGCGCGTTCTCCTACGAGCAGTACTTC.

The V gene is TRBV7-2, the J gene TRBJ1-1; 7 bases fit TRBD1. The CDR3 is 14 residues long. Germline lookup yields CDR1 SGHTA and CDR2 FQGNSA. V lost 5 bases to trimming and J lost 1 base; unmatched junction nucleotides: 4. The CDR3 here is CASSTYRGNTEAFF. The CDR3 nucleotides read TGTGCCAGCAGCACCTACAGGGGGAACACTGAAGCTTTCTTT.

This clonotype occurred a few times. This chain connects TRBV10-3 to TRBJ2-7; 7 positions agree with TRBD1. With V trimmed by 0 bases and J by 2 bases, 4 bases remained unmatched. The CDR3 covers 15 residues. Germline lookup yields CDR1 ENHRY and CDR2 SYGVKD. This CDR3 reads CAISESTGQTYEQYF. In DNA, the CDR3 is TGTGCCATCAGTGAGTCGACGGGACAGACCTACGAGCAGTACTTC.

This clonotype was picked up a small number of times. J is TRBJ2-1 and V is TRBV7-9; 7 bases agree with TRBD2. CDR1 and CDR2 (germline): SEHNR, FQNEAQ (reference sequence). V was clipped by 5 bases and J by 7 bases; unmatched bases: 5. This CDR3 comprises 13 residues. CDR3 nucleotide sequence: TGTGCCAGCAGCCGGAATAGCGGGAATGAGCAGTTCTTC. Protein product: CASSRNSGNEQFF.

Points on this clonotype: This could be a read error, since a much larger clone is one nucleotide away. The chain uses TRBV25-1 and TRBJ2-1; 8 positions agree with TRBD2. The junction had 1 base not matched to a gene; V was cut back by 3 bases and J by 0 bases. CDR1 is MGHDK and CDR2 is SYGVNS in the germline V gene. The CDR3 is 15 amino acids. The CDR3: CASSDRGGSYNEQFF. CDR3 DNA: TGTGCCAGCAGTGATCGGGGGGGCTCCTACAATGAGCAGTTCTTC.

The chain joins TRBV30 to TRBJ1-1, with D perhaps matching TRBD1 (6 bases). The CDR3 length is 13 residues. Trimming removed 4 bases from V and 0 bases from J, with 9 bases in between. Germline assignment: CDR1 GTSNPN and CDR2 SVGIG (reference sequence). The CDR3 spells CAWTTGLNTEAFF. DNA of the CDR3: TGTGCCTGGACGACAGGTTTGAACACTGAAGCTTTCTTT.

The chain has TRBV7-9 and TRBJ2-1, with 12 bases aligning to TRBD2. With V trimmed by 3 bases and J by 9 bases, 6 bases remained unmatched. CDR1 SEHNR and CDR2 FQNEAQ come from the germline V gene (reference sequence). CDR3 size: 15 residues. The CDR3 nucleotides read TGTGCCAGCAGCTTTCCTAGCGGGGGGGCCCCTGAGCAGTTCTTC. It yields the protein CASSFPSGGAPEQFF.

The rearrangement joins TRBV4-3 to TRBJ2-1; D not certain. Trimming shortened V by 4 bases and J by 6 bases, and 16 bases separated the two germline ends. This CDR3 is 15 amino acids long. Looked up from germline, CDR1 is LGHNA and CDR2 is YSLEER. The CDR3 spells CASSPRTNGRNEQFF. As DNA, the CDR3 is TGCGCCAGCAGCCCACGAACTAACGGACGCAATGAGCAGTTCTTC.

The V and J genes are TRBV29-1 and TRBJ2-2; unclear D gene. The CDR3 is made up of 13 amino acids. Germline assignment: CDR1 SQVTM and CDR2 ANQGSEA. The V and J ends lost 6 bases and 9 bases respectively, with 17 bases between them. CDR3 protein: CSVLRPTDRELFF. In nucleotides, the CDR3 is TGCAGCGTCCTAAGACCCACGGACCGGGAGCTGTTTTTT.

This clonotype was recorded a few times. The rearrangement joins TRBV4-2 to TRBJ2-1; possibly TRBD2 for D (6 bases). CDR1 and CDR2 from the germline V gene are LGHNA and YNFKEQ. Trimming removed 1 base from V and 15 bases from J, with 28 bases in between. The CDR3 length is 17 residues. The CDR3 nucleotides read TGTGCCAGCAGCCAAGGAGGACGGGTAGACGGGGGTCGTGGTCGGTTCTTC. This codes for CASSQGGRVDGGRGRFF.